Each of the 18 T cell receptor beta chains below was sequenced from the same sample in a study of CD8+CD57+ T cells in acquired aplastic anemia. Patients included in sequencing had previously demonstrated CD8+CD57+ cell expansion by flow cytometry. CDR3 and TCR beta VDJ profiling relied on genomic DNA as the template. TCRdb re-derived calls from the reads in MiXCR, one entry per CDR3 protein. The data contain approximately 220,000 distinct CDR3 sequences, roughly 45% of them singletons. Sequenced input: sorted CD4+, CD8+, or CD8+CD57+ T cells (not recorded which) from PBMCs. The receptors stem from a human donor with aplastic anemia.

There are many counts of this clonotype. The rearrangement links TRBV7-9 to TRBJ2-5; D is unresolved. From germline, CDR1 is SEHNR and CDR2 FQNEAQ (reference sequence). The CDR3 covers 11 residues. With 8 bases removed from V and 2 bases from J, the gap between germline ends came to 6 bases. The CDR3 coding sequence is TGTGCCAGCGGCACGCAAGAGACCCAGTACTTC. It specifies CASGTQETQYF.

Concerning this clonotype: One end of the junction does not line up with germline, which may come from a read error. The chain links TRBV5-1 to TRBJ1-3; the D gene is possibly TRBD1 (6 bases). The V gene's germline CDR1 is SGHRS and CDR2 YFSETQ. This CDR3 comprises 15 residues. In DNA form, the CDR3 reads TGTGCCAGCAGCTGGGGGGCCAACTCTGGAAGCACCATATATTTT. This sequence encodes CASSWGANSGSTIYF.

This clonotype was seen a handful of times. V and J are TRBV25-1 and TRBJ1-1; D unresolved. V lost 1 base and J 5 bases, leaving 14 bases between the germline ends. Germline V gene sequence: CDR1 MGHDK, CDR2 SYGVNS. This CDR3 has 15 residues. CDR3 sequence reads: CASSESNPWGTEAFF. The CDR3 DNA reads TGTGCCAGCAGTGAATCCAACCCGTGGGGAACTGAAGCTTTCTTT.

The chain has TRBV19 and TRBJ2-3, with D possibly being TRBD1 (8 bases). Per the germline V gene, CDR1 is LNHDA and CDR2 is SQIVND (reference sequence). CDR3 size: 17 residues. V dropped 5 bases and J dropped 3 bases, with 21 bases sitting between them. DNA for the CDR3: TGTGCCAGTAGTCAACAGGGGGGGGCGGTTAGAACAGATACGCAGTATTTT. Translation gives CASSQQGGAVRTDTQYF.

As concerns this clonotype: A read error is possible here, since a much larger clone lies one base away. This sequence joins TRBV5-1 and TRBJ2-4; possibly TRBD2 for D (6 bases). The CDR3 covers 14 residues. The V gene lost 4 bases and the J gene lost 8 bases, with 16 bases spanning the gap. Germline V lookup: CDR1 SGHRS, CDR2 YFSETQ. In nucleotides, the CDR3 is TGCGCCAGCAGCCGCCGGGGGACCGGCGACATTCAGTACTTC. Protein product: CASSRRGTGDIQYF. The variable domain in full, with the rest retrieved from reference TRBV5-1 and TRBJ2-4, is KAGVTQTPRYLIKTRGQQVTLSCSPISGHRSVSWYQQTPGQGLQFLFEYFSETQRNKGNFPGRFSGRQFSNSRSEMNVSTLELGDSALYLCASSRRGTGDIQYFGAGTRLSVL.

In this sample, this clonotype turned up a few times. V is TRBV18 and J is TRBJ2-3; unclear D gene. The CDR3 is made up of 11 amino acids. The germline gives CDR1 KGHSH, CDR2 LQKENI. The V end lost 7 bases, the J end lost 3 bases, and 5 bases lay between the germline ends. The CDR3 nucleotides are TGTGCCAGCTTATCAACAGATACGCAGTATTTT. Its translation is CASLSTDTQYF.

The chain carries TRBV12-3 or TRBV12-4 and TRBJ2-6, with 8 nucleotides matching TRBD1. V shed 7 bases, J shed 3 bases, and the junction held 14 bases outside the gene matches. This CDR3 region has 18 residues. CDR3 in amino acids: CASINPTGGTGGANVLTF. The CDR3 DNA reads TGTGCCAGCATAAACCCCACAGGGGGGACCGGTGGGGCCAACGTCCTGACTTTC.

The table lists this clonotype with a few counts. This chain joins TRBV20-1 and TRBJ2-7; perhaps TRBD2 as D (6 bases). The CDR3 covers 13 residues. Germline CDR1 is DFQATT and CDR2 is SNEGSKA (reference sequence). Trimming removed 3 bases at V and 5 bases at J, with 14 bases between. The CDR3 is CSARDYRSHEQYF. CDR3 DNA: TGCAGTGCTAGGGACTACCGGTCGCACGAGCAGTACTTC.

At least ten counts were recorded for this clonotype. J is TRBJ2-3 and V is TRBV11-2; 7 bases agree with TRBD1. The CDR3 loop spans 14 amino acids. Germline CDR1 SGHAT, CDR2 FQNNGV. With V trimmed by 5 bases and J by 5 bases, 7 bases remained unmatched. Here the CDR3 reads CASSKTGDLDTQYF. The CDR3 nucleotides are TGTGCCAGCAGCAAAACAGGGGATCTAGATACGCAGTATTTT.

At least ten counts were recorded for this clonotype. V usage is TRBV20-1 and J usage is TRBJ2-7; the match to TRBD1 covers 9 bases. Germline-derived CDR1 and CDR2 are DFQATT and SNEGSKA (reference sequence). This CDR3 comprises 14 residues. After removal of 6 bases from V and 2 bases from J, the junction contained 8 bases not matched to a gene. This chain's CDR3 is CSAPPGTGTYEQYF. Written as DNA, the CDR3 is TGCAGTGCCCCCCCCGGGACAGGGACCTACGAGCAGTACTTC.

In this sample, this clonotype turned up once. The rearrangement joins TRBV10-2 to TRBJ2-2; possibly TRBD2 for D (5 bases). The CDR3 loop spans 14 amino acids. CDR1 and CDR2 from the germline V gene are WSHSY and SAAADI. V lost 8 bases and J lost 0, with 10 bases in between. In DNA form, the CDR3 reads TGCGCCAGCCGGCGGGCCACGAACACCGGGGAGCTGTTTTTT. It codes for CASRRATNTGELFF.

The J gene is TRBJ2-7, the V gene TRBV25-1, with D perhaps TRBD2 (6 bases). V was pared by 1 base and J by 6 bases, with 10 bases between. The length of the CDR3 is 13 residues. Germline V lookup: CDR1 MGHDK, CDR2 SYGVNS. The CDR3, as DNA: TGTGCCAGCAGTGAATCTGGGGGGACCGAGCAGTACTTC. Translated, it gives CASSESGGTEQYF.

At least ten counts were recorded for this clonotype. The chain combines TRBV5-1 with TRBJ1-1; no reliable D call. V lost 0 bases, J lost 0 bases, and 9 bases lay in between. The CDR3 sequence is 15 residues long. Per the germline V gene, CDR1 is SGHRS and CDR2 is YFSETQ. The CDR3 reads CASSLASALNTEAFF. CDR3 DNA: TGCGCCAGCAGCTTGGCCAGCGCTCTGAACACTGAAGCTTTCTTT.

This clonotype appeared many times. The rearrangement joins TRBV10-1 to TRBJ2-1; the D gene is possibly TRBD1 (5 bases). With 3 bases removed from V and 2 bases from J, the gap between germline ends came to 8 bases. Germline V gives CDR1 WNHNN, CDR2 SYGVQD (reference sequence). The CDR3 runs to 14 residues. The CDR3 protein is CASSEIGAYNEQFF. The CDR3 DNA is TGCGCCAGCAGTGAAATAGGGGCCTACAATGAGCAGTTCTTC.

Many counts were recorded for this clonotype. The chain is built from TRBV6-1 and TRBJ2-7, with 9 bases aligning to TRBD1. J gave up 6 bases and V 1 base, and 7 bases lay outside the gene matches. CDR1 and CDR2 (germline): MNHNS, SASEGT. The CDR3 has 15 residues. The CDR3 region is CASSEGGTGRREQYF. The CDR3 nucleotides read TGTGCCAGCAGTGAAGGGGGGACAGGGAGGCGCGAGCAGTACTTC.

CDR3 residues: CASSSTSSYNEQFF. In DNA form, the CDR3 reads TGTGCCAGCAGCTCGACTAGCTCCTACAATGAGCAGTTCTTC. The rearrangement uses TRBV7-3 and TRBJ2-1; D might be TRBD2 (6 bases). Trimming pared 4 bases from V and 0 bases from J, leaving 7 bases between. From germline, CDR1 is SGHTA and CDR2 FQGTGA. The CDR3 has 14 amino acids.

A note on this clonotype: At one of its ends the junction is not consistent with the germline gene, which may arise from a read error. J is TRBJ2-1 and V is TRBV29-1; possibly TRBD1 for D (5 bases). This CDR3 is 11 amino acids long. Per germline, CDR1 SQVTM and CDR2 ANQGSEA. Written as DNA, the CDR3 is TGCAGCGCTGGGGCTTACAATGAGCAGTCCTTC. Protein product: CSAGAYNEQSF.

CDR3 nucleotide sequence: TGTGCCATCAGTGAGTCGAGCCTTGTCTCAGGGTTAGAGGGCAATCAGCCCCAGCATTTT. Translation: CAISESSLVSGLEGNQPQHF. The chain combines TRBV10-3 with TRBJ1-5; D might be TRBD1 (5 bases). This CDR3 region has 20 residues. Germline CDR1 is ENHRY and CDR2 is SYGVKD. Trimming took 0 bases from V and 2 from J, leaving 23 bases between them.